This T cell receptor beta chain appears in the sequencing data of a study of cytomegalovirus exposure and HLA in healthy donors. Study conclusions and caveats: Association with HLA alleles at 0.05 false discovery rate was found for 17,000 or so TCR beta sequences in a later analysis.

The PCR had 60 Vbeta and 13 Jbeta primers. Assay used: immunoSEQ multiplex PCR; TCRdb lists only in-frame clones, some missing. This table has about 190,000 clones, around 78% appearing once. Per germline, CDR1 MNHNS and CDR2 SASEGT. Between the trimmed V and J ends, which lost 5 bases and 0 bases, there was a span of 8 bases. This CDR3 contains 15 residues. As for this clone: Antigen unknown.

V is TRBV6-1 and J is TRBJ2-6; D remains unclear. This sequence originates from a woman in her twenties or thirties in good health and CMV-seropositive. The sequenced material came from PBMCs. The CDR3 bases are TGTGCCAGCAGTATACAGAGCTCTGGGGCCAACGTCCTGACTTTC. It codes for CASSIQSSGANVLTF.